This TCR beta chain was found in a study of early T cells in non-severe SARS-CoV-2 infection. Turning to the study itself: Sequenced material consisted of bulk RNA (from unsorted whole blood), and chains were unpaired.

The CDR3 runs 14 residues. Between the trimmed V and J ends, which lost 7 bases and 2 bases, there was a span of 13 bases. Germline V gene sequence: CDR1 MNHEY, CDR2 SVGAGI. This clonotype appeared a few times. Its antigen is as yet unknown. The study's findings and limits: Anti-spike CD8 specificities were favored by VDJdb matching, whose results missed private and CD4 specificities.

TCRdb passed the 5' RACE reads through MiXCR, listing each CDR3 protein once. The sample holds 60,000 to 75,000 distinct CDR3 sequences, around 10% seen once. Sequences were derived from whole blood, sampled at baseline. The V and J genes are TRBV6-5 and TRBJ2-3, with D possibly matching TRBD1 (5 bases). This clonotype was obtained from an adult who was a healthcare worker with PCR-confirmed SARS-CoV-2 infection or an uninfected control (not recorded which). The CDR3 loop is CASKQEFLTDTQYF. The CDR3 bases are TGTGCCAGCAAACAGGAGTTTCTCACAGATACGCAGTATTTT.